This TCR beta chain was identified during a study of cytomegalovirus exposure and HLA in healthy donors. Findings and limits, study-wide: In vitro work confirmed that a few CMV-associated chains recognize CMV antigens. The tendency of first-cohort TCR clusters to co-occur in the roughly 120 validation repertoires was identified by a subsequent analysis. The investigators catalogued about 170 TCR beta chains as cytomegalovirus-associated.

Libraries were prepared by immunoSEQ multiplex PCR; TCRdb keeps only in-frame clonotypes and omits some of them. The sample has hundreds of thousands of clones, 75% to 90% seen once. The approximately 130-subject validation cohort, separate from the 666-subject first cohort, included the donors. This CDR3 region has 15 residues. Germline V gene lookup returns CDR1 SGHRS and CDR2 YFSETQ. Trimming removed 3 bases from V and 2 bases from J; junction bases left unmatched: 3. A remark on this clone: Its specificity is unknown.

The TCR originated in a woman in her twenties or thirties in good health and CMV-seropositive. The sequenced sample was PBMCs. The chain has TRBV5-1 and TRBJ2-1; TRBD2 agrees at 9 bases. The CDR3 loop is CASSSSGDTYNEQFF. CDR3 sequence (DNA): TGCGCCAGCAGCTCTAGCGGGGACACCTACAATGAGCAGTTCTTC.